These T cell receptor beta chains were read from a single sample in a study of stem cell transplantation in POMP-related autoinflammatory disease. Measured with immunoSEQ multiplex PCR; TCRdb has only the in-frame clones, and not every one. The sample records around 10,000 clones, more than 85% being singletons. Here the sequenced sample was CD8+ T cells from PBMCs, taken before stem cell transplantation. The receptors were sampled from a human donor with POMP-related autoinflammation and immune dysregulation (PRAID). Each CDR3 is given with its conserved first and last residue. Not all rows give a size; the values are once, few, many and, for expanded clones, a class.

TRBJ2-7 | once | TRBV7-2 | 14 | CASSLVRFRYEQYF
TRBJ1-4 | - | TRBV2 | 15 | CASSPGTTTNEKLFF
TRBJ1-1 | - | TRBV2 | 13 | CASTVPGWTEAFF
TRBJ2-5 | - | TRBV30 | 13 | CAWSVQQIETQYF
TRBJ1-1 | - | TRBV29-1 | 10 | CSVGGTEAFF
TRBJ2-7 | once | TRBV4-2 | 23 | CASSQDPRDVWDRGDAESYEQYF
TRBJ1-1 | - | TRBV7-8 | 15 | CASSLTGLMNTEAFF
TRBJ2-1 | - | TRBV14 | 18 | CASSHFPPTSGGAGEQFF
TRBJ2-7 | once | TRBV29-1 | 15 | CSVQSGTGDRYEQYF
TRBJ2-1 | - | TRBV2 | 14 | CASSEGTGGDEQFF
TRBJ2-1 | - | TRBV19 | 15 | CASSILGGPDNEQFF
TRBJ2-7 | - | TRBV19 | 13 | CASSSGWDYEQYF
TRBJ1-3 | - | TRBV5-1 | 17 | CASSLEWGTFSGNTIYF
TRBJ1-6 | - | TRBV5-6 | 14 | CASSFGRVWSPLHF
TRBJ2-7 | - | TRBV27 | 16 | CASSLYPGGADYEQYF
TRBJ1-2 | - | TRBV5-5 | 15 | CASSLFQGASYGYTF
TRBJ2-7 | - | TRBV23-1 | 15 | CASSPKGTGPYEQYF
TRBJ1-1 | - | TRBV29-1 | 15 | CSVGGGNRANTEAFF
TRBJ1-1 | - | TRBV21-1 | 14 | CASSKARVNTEAFF
TRBJ2-3 | - | TRBV4-1 | 15 | CASSQGTSGLDTQYF
TRBJ2-3 | - | TRBV28 | 16 | CASSFGQGGRTDTQYF
TRBJ1-1 | - | TRBV5-8 | 14 | CASSFLLGDTEAFF
TRBJ1-1 | - | TRBV10-3 | 13 | CATRTGQNTEAFF
TRBJ2-7 | - | TRBV5-6 | 16 | CASSRHGTAGSYEQYF
TRBJ2-7 | - | TRBV28 | 19 | CASGPIWGQGPAGAYEQYF
TRBJ2-1 | - | TRBV9 | 15 | CASSVGRRSYNEQFF
TRBJ2-3 | - | TRBV5-8 | 15 | CASSLVAGGTDTQYF
TRBJ1-5 | few | TRBV27 | 13 | CASRVGGGQPQHF
TRBJ2-3 | - | TRBV7-6 | 16 | CASSQQGTGAGDTQYF
TRBJ2-3 | - | TRBV30 | 15 | CAWSDGGGPTDTQYF
TRBJ1-5 | - | TRBV7-8 | 15 | CASSFNLASNQPQHF
TRBJ2-1 | - | TRBV6-1 | 15 | CASGGRVIGNHEQFF
TRBJ1-2 | - | TRBV29-1 | 13 | CSVGSDGAYGYTF
TRBJ1-5 | - | TRBV6-5 | 14 | CASSATGGDQPQHF
TRBJ1-4 | few | TRBV7-2 | 14 | CASSLAGSHEKLFF
TRBJ2-2 | - | TRBV7-6 | 18 | CASSLDPLIGAKPGELFF
TRBJ1-1 | - | TRBV5-1 | 13 | CASSLTWSTEAFF
TRBJ2-7 | - | TRBV2 | 15 | CASSASTGGINEQYF
TRBJ1-5 | few | TRBV28 | 14 | CASSLRMGDQPQHF
TRBJ2-2 | medium-sized | TRBV19 | 14 | CASSIDRGAGELFF
TRBJ2-3 | - | TRBV2 | 15 | CASSDGTTEADTQYF
TRBJ1-4 | - | TRBV15 | 16 | CATSSDRGLTNEKLFF
TRBJ1-2 | few | TRBV19 | 13 | CASSMEGPSGYTF
TRBJ2-5 | - | TRBV4-1 | 17 | CASSQDWGDGSQETQYF
TRBJ1-1 | - | TRBV4-1 | 14 | CASSHSGGETEAFF